This TCR beta chain was sequenced for a study of early T cells in non-severe SARS-CoV-2 infection. TCRdb re-derived calls from the 5' RACE reads in MiXCR, one entry per CDR3 protein. The table includes 100,000 to 150,000 distinct CDR3 sequences, about 15% detected once. Germline V lookup: CDR1 LNHDA, CDR2 SQIVND (reference sequence). The length of the CDR3 is 14 residues. Trimming took 3 bases from V and 3 from J, leaving 12 bases between them. The rearrangement uses TRBV19 and TRBJ2-7; a weak D match, TRBD1 (6 bases). Sequenced material: whole blood. The receptor was isolated from an adult who was a healthcare worker with PCR-confirmed SARS-CoV-2 infection or an uninfected control (not recorded which). CDR3: CASSILHRDYEQYF. CDR3 DNA sequence: TGTGCCAGTAGTATCCTGCACAGGGACTACGAGCAGTACTTC.